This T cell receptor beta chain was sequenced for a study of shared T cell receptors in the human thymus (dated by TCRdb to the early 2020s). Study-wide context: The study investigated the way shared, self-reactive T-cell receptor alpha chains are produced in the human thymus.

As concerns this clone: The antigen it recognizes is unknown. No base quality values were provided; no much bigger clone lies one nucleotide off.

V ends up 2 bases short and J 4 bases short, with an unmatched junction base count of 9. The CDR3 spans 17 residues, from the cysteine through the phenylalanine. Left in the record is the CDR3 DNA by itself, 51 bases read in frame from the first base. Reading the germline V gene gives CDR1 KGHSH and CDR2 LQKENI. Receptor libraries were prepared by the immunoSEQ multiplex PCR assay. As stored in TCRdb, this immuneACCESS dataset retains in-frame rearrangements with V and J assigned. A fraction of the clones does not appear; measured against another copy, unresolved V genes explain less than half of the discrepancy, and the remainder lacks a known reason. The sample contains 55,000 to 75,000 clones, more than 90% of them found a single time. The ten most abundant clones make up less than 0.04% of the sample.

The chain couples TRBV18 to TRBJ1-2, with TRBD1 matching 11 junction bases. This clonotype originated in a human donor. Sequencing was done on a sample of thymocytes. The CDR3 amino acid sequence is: CASSPRTGGGPSYGYTF. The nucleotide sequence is TGTGCCAGCTCACCAAGGACAGGGGGCGGCCCCAGCTATGGCTACACCTTC.